The next 11 T cell receptor beta chains were all read from a single sample in a study of CD8 T cells in Susac syndrome. Reverse transcription of roughly 0.5 to 1 ug RNA was performed with random hexamers. TCRdb reanalysed the immunoSEQ multiplex PCR reads using MiXCR and keeps one entry per CDR3 protein. Found here are 120,000 or so distinct CDR3 sequences, 85% to 95% of them singletons; the top ten hold 0.093%. Sequenced material: CD4+ T cells from PBMCs. The source is a human donor with multiple sclerosis.

V usage is TRBV6-5 and J usage is TRBJ1-2; the D gene is possibly TRBD1 (5 bases). The CDR3 length is 14 residues. V gave up 6 bases and J gave up 0 bases, with 11 bases separating them. Germline CDR1 and CDR2: MNHEY and SVGAGI. Here the CDR3 DNA reads TGTGCCAGCAGCCGACAGCTTGCTAACTATGGCTACACCTTC. It is translated as CASSRQLANYGYTF.

This clonotype was observed a single time. This sequence joins TRBV4-3 and TRBJ1-2, with a tentative D call TRBD1 (5 bases). This CDR3 has 15 residues. Germline CDR1 reads LGHNA; CDR2 reads YSLEER. V was clipped by 0 bases and J by 4 bases, with 12 bases between them. The CDR3 loop is CASSQDAGFGYGYTF. CDR3 nucleotides: TGCGCCAGCAGCCAAGATGCAGGGTTCGGCTATGGCTACACCTTC.

The chain joins TRBV18 to TRBJ1-1, with D unclear. CDR1 is KGHSH and CDR2 is LQKENI in the germline V gene. The CDR3 has 14 amino acids. Trimming removed 0 bases at V and 0 bases at J, with 5 bases between. CDR3 DNA: TGTGCCAGCTCACCACCTTCGGTGAACACTGAAGCTTTCTTT. Residues: CASSPPSVNTEAFF.

This clonotype occurred a few times. This chain links TRBV6-1 with TRBJ2-3; tentatively, D is TRBD2 (5 bases). This CDR3 spans 14 amino acids. From germline, CDR1 is MNHNS and CDR2 SASEGT. Trimming shortened V by 7 bases and J by 8 bases, and 19 bases separated the two germline ends. The CDR3 DNA is TGTGCCAGCACCCTCGACTCGGGGTGGGGTACGCAGTATTTT. Translating it yields CASTLDSGWGTQYF.

The chain carries TRBV29-1 and TRBJ2-1, with D possibly matching TRBD2 (5 bases). V was trimmed by 7 bases and J by 7 bases, leaving 17 bases between them. In germline, CDR1 is SQVTM, CDR2 ANQGSEA. The CDR3 consists of 13 residues. The CDR3 sequence: CSGGLQERNEQFF. In nucleotides, the CDR3 is TGCAGCGGAGGACTGCAGGAGAGGAATGAGCAGTTCTTC.

V and J are TRBV18 and TRBJ2-3, with D unresolved. V was trimmed by 6 bases and J by 9 bases, leaving 1 base between them. The length of the CDR3 is 8 residues. Germline V lookup: CDR1 KGHSH, CDR2 LQKENI. CDR3 amino acids: CASSTQYF. CDR3 coding DNA: TGTGCCAGCTCCACGCAGTATTTT.

The chain links TRBV5-1 to TRBJ1-1; unclear D gene. Germline values: CDR1 SGHRS, CDR2 YFSETQ. This CDR3 spans 15 amino acids. V was shortened by 4 bases and J by 2 bases, with 15 bases between the two germline ends. CDR3 region: CASSQSGQTNTEAFF. The CDR3 nucleotides are TGCGCCAGCAGCCAATCCGGGCAAACAAACACTGAAGCTTTCTTT.

This chain uses TRBV6-5 with TRBJ2-6, with D perhaps given as TRBD1 or TRBD2 (5 bases each). This CDR3 contains 14 residues. Germline CDR1 MNHEY, CDR2 SVGAGI. Trimming took off 7 bases at V and 4 bases at J, with 11 bases between the two ends. The CDR3, as DNA: TGTGCCAGCACCCGGGGCTCCGGGGCCAACGTCCTGACTTTC. Its protein product is CASTRGSGANVLTF.

The chain carries TRBV28 and TRBJ1-1; D gene uncertain. The length of the CDR3 is 15 residues. Trimming stripped 6 bases from V and 0 bases from J, with 14 bases between. Germline values: CDR1 MDHEN, CDR2 SYDVKM. The CDR3 DNA reads as TGTGCCAGCAGCCCTCACGACCCTTTGAACACTGAAGCTTTCTTT. Translated, it gives CASSPHDPLNTEAFF.

This chain joins TRBV25-1 and TRBJ1-6; maybe TRBD1 (6 bases). This CDR3 has 15 amino acids. The V and J ends lost 0 bases and 5 bases respectively, with 8 bases between them. CDR1 and CDR2 from the germline V gene are MGHDK and SYGVNS. The chain's CDR3 is CASSEYQGNNSPLHF. CDR3 nucleotides: TGTGCCAGCAGTGAATATCAGGGGAATAATTCACCCCTCCACTTT.

The rearrangement links TRBV12-3 or TRBV12-4 to TRBJ1-5; no clear D. The CDR3 is 17 amino acids. V was cut by 1 base and J by 0 bases, with 13 bases left in between. The CDR3 DNA follows: TGTGCCAGCAGTTTAGGCGTCAGTCTAATTAGCAATCAGCCCCAGCATTTT. Its translation: CASSLGVSLISNQPQHF.